A selection of T cell receptor beta chains follows, all from one sample in a study of cytomegalovirus exposure and HLA in healthy donors. Assay used: immunoSEQ multiplex PCR; TCRdb lists only in-frame clones, some missing. This table holds some 110,000 clones, 73% found once. Specimen: PBMCs. These receptor sequences come from a man aged 55 to 69 in good health and CMV-seropositive. Each CDR3 is given with its conserved first and last residue. D genes are given only for firm matches. The size field is filled for only some rows; it gives once, few, many or a size class.

CDR3	DNA	J	size	V	D
CASRQAGHPTDTQYF	TGCGCCAGCAGACAAGCGGGTCACCCGACCGATACGCAGTATTTT	TRBJ2-3	few	TRBV5-1	-
CASSVDVRDRDTQYF	TGTGCCAGCAGCGTAGATGTGCGGGACAGGGATACGCAGTATTTT	TRBJ2-3	-	TRBV9	TRBD1
CASSFTRAAEAFF	TGTGCCAGCAGCTTTACCAGGGCTGCTGAAGCTTTCTTT	TRBJ1-1	-	TRBV11-3	-
CASSLGGGDTEAFF	TGTGCCAGCAGTTTGGGGGGGGGAGACACTGAAGCTTTCTTT	TRBJ1-1	-	TRBV6-6	-
CASSEQGGGQETQYF	TGTGCCAGCAGTGAACAAGGCGGGGGCCAAGAGACCCAGTACTTC	TRBJ2-5	-	TRBV6-1	TRBD2
CASSSGTVYEQYF	TGTGCCAGCAGCTCGGGGACAGTCTACGAGCAGTACTTC	TRBJ2-7	-	TRBV5-6	TRBD1
CATSRVAIGQGGGYTF	TGTGCCACCAGCAGAGTAGCGATCGGACAGGGGGGGGGCTACACCTTC	TRBJ1-2	-	TRBV15	TRBD1
CASSPRERDEQYF	TGTGCCAGCAGTCCTCGGGAAAGAGACGAGCAGTACTTC	TRBJ2-7	-	TRBV27	-
CASSLTWSTTNEKLFF	TGTGCCAGCAGCCTTACTTGGTCTACAACTAATGAAAAACTGTTTTTT	TRBJ1-4	-	TRBV7-8	-
CASSHQGQGAYEQFF	TGTGCCAGCAGCCACCAGGGACAGGGGGCTTATGAGCAGTTCTTC	TRBJ2-1	once	TRBV7-3	TRBD1
CASSWASREAFF	TGTGCCAGCAGCTGGGCCTCGAGAGAAGCTTTCTTT	TRBJ1-1	-	TRBV5-4	-
CSVYRGYEQYF	TGCAGCGTTTACAGGGGCTACGAGCAGTACTTC	TRBJ2-7	-	TRBV29-1	TRBD1
CAWSEAPNQPQHF	TGTGCCTGGAGCGAGGCCCCAAATCAGCCCCAGCATTTT	TRBJ1-5	-	TRBV30	-
CASSEYRGDENEQFF	TGTGCCAGCAGTGAATACAGGGGTGACGAGAATGAGCAGTTCTTC	TRBJ2-1	-	TRBV25-1	-
CASSSGDREKPQHF	TGTGCCAGCAGCTCGGGGGACCGGGAGAAGCCCCAGCATTTT	TRBJ1-5	-	TRBV7-3	-
CASSLGQGDYEQYF	TGTGCCAGCAGTTTGGGACAGGGGGACTACGAGCAGTACTTC	TRBJ2-7	-	TRBV6-5	TRBD1
CASSYEPRTQGYNSPLHF	TGTGCCAGCAGTTACGAGCCCCGTACCCAGGGATATAATTCACCCCTCCACTTT	TRBJ1-6	-	TRBV28	-
CASSYDRGAGELFF	TGTGCCAGCAGTTACGATCGGGGAGCCGGGGAGCTGTTTTTT	TRBJ2-2	-	TRBV6-6	-
CASSVGVAGAQETQYF	TGTGCCAGCAGCGTAGGAGTAGCTGGGGCTCAAGAGACCCAGTACTTC	TRBJ2-5	-	TRBV9	-
CASRNQGVIEKLFF	TGTGCCAGTAGGAACCAGGGGGTAATTGAAAAACTGTTTTTT	TRBJ1-4	-	TRBV19	TRBD1
CAISGNRGGTDTQYF	TGTGCCATCAGTGGGAACAGGGGAGGCACAGATACGCAGTATTTT	TRBJ2-3	once	TRBV10-3	TRBD1
CASSLGPGGYGNTIYF	TGCGCCAGCAGCTTGGGCCCAGGGGGCTATGGAAACACCATATATTTT	TRBJ1-3	few	TRBV5-1	TRBD1
CASSLAGELGEQYF	TGTGCCAGCAGCTTGGCGGGGGAACTAGGCGAGCAGTACTTC	TRBJ2-7	once	TRBV5-4	-
CASRPGASGGEVDTQYF	TGTGCCAGCAGACCCGGGGCTAGCGGGGGCGAGGTAGATACGCAGTATTTT	TRBJ2-3	-	TRBV2	TRBD2
CASSLAMSSYEQYF	TGTGCCAGCAGTTTAGCCATGAGCTCCTACGAGCAGTACTTC	TRBJ2-7	few	TRBV28	-
CASSLDRNQEYF	TGTGCCAGCAGCTTAGATCGGAACCAGGAGTATTTT	TRBJ2-3	-	TRBV7-9	-
CASRTRGRNSPLHF	TGTGCCAGCAGAACCAGGGGGAGAAATTCACCCCTCCACTTT	TRBJ1-6	few	TRBV6-6	TRBD1
CAISESELAGSGGFF	TGTGCCATCAGTGAGTCGGAACTAGCGGGCTCGGGGGGGTTCTTC	TRBJ2-1	-	TRBV10-3	TRBD2
CSVRGGVDTEAFF	TGCAGCGTTCGGGGGGGCGTAGACACTGAAGCTTTCTTT	TRBJ1-1	-	TRBV29-1	-
CASSPDRNQPQHF	TGTGCCAGCTCACCGGACAGGAATCAGCCCCAGCATTTT	TRBJ1-5	-	TRBV18	TRBD1
CASSPSPGVGNTIYF	TGCGCCAGCAGCCCATCCCCCGGGGTGGGAAACACCATATATTTT	TRBJ1-3	few	TRBV5-1	-
CASRRQGRGNEQFF	TGTGCCAGCAGGCGGCAGGGTCGAGGCAATGAGCAGTTCTTC	TRBJ2-1	-	TRBV6-5	-
CASSPFIEQGLSGNTIYF	TGTGCCAGCTCACCATTCATTGAACAGGGCCTCTCTGGAAACACCATATATTTT	TRBJ1-3	-	TRBV18	-
CASRRAGGFSTGIYF	TGTGCCAGCAGACGCGCAGGGGGCTTCTCGACCGGCATATATTTT	TRBJ1-3	-	TRBV28	TRBD1
CASSVGDRAVEKLFF	TGTGCCAGCAGCGTAGGTGACAGGGCCGTTGAAAAACTGTTTTTT	TRBJ1-4	-	TRBV9	TRBD1
CASSSPLAAEEYTF	TGTGCCAGCAGTTCCCCCCTGGCGGCGGAAGAATACACCTTC	TRBJ1-2	few	TRBV28	-
CASSGDRGADTQYF	TGTGCCAGCAGTGGGGACAGGGGTGCAGATACGCAGTATTTT	TRBJ2-3	-	TRBV2	TRBD1
CASSSQTGSNEAFF	TGTGCCAGCAGCTCGCAGACAGGGAGTAATGAAGCTTTCTTT	TRBJ1-1	-	TRBV5-4	TRBD1
CATLLGGHLPDTQYF	TGTGCCACGTTATTAGGGGGCCATCTCCCAGATACGCAGTATTTT	TRBJ2-3	-	TRBV28	TRBD1
CASSPRQVSYNEQFF	TGCGCCAGCAGCCCGAGACAGGTCTCCTACAATGAGCAGTTCTTC	TRBJ2-1	-	TRBV4-1	-
CASSVVGQGYGYTF	TGTGCCAGCAGTGTAGTGGGACAGGGGTATGGCTACACCTTC	TRBJ1-2	few	TRBV2	TRBD1
CASSGDSQNTEAFF	TGTGCCAGCAGTGGGGACAGCCAGAACACTGAAGCTTTCTTT	TRBJ1-1	-	TRBV2	TRBD1
CASSYFGSGAQETQYF	TGTGCCAGCAGTTACTTCGGTAGCGGGGCACAAGAGACCCAGTACTTC	TRBJ2-5	once	TRBV6-5	TRBD2
CASSEQGLMVNTEAFF	TGTGCCAGCAGCGAACAGGGTTTAATGGTGAACACTGAAGCTTTCTTT	TRBJ1-1	-	TRBV7-2	-
CASSQTHLGGNTIYF	TGCGCCAGCAGCCAAACTCACCTCGGGGGAAACACCATATATTTT	TRBJ1-3	-	TRBV4-1	-
CASSLGVAGQNEKLFF	TGCGCCAGCAGCTTGGGGGTCGCTGGACAGAATGAAAAACTGTTTTTT	TRBJ1-4	-	TRBV5-1	-